This T cell receptor beta chain is from a study of shared clonotypes between healthy human individuals (dated by TCRdb to the early 2020s). Looking at the study overall: A couple of women and a few men aged 18 to 49 years were included in the cohort. To estimate repertoire size and how much clonotypes are shared between individuals, the study performed deep sequencing of blood TCR repertoires from roughly five healthy adults. Each donor's leukapheresis produced roughly between roughly 0.85 and 9.5 billion PBMCs. To increase sequencing depth and limit assay-specific biases, different laboratories used diverse techniques to prepare libraries and sequence TCR repertoires. For each donor, CD4 naive and CD4 memory were each run on three plates, CD8 naive on two plates, and CD8 memory on one plate.

TCR CDR3 regions were amplified from genomic DNA by multiplex PCR using the deep immunoSEQ assay. Extracted genomic DNA from each cell subset was spread evenly across all wells of several immunoSEQ 96-well plates, with each plate serving as a replicate. For sorted subsets, 200 to 250 ng of genomic DNA, equivalent to around 29,000 T cell genomes, went into each replicate PCR. Purified libraries were quantified with a Qubit 3.0 fluorometer, sized on a Bioanalyzer 2100, and re-quantified with the KAPA Library Quantification kit. Each immunoSEQ 96-well plate was sequenced on its own single-read 150-cycle Illumina NextSeq 550 flow cell. The authors processed their data as follows. Because the immunoSEQ output held only junctional sequences and lacked quality scores, the filtering could not match the filtering applied to full-length reads. Sequences were annotated with PyIR, a Python wrapper for IgBLAST v1.9, using IMGT germline references to assign V/J genes and CDR3. Reads were filtered out if the reads had weak V/J assignments (E-value above 1e-6), no CDR3, stop codons, out-of-frame junctions, or ambiguous translated residues. V3J clonotypes were defined as sequences sharing an identical inferred V gene, J gene, and CDR3 amino acid sequence. Percentage overlap between repertoires was computed as shared unique clonotypes divided by the size of the smaller repertoire. Richness of each repertoire was evaluated using RTK rarefaction, the Chao1 estimator, and Recon v2.1 estimates of unobserved clonotypes. Generation probabilities were computed with OLGA for all TCRbeta clonotypes obtained by the gDNA method from several donors. Held by TCRdb, this immuneACCESS table contains in-frame sequences only and omits some clones. Under half of the omission traces to an unresolved V gene where checked; the cause of the rest is unknown. The DNA gave D and trimming, while V, J and clone size come from that table. This sample comprises a few million clones, more than 90% of them detected only once. Roughly 0.13% of the sample lies in the top ten.

Donors were healthy HIV-negative adults with no recently reported acute infections or vaccinations. All donors were Caucasian adults living in Nashville, Tennessee, USA. CD4+ T cells were enriched by magnetic negative selection; naive cells were then positively selected on CD45RA, and the negative fraction formed the memory subset. After blood collection by leukapheresis, PBMCs were isolated using Ficoll-Histopaque density gradient centrifugation and then cryopreserved in the vapor phase of liquid nitrogen. Analytical flow cytometry was used to check the purity and quantity of each magnetically sorted T cell population. Each sorted fraction had its genomic DNA isolated and then quantified by UV absorbance on a Nanodrop 2000c. What the research found in general, with its limitations: About 5% of naive CD4, around 3.6% of naive CD8, approximately 2.2% of memory CD4, and around 0.42% of memory CD8 clonotypes were shared across several donors. Larger estimated clonotype richness was generally found for naive subsets than for memory subsets. Because the study included only a small number of donors, the genetic and exposure-history diversity represented was limited. Clonotypes shared by all four sorted-subset donors showed higher generation probabilities than non-shared clonotypes. Based on pairwise subsampling, the degree of clonotype sharing among donors was expected to be affected by sequencing depth. Rarefaction of sorted-subset datasets indicated incomplete sequencing despite the large sequencing depth. Sampling was restricted to blood, and TCR repertoires in tissue are likely to differ from TCR repertoires in blood.

In its sample, this clone was seen once. Its antigen is unknown. No base-level quality is on record; no much larger clone is a single base apart. The sample was naive CD4+ T cells sorted from blood. Reading the label with the study, this specimen's cell subset or site is: CD45RA+ positively selected. The sequence was obtained from a man between 18 and 29 years old in good health.

CDR3 sequence: CASSPNQGQPFLQPQHF. In nucleotides, the sequence is TGTGCCAGCAGTCCGAATCAGGGACAGCCCTTTCTTCAGCCCCAGCATTTT. Recombination linked TRBV28 to TRBJ1-5, and 7 junction bases match TRBD1. The germline V gene yields MDHEN for CDR1 and SYDVKM for CDR2. The germline V end is reduced by 5 bases and the J end by 6 bases; junction bases left unmatched: 16. Measured from the cysteine to the phenylalanine, the CDR3 is 17 residues long. The DNA shown is the 51-base CDR3, in frame from base 1.